These 24 T cell receptor beta chains originate from one sample sequenced in a study of response to subunit inactivated influenza vaccine. TCRdb independently ran MiXCR on the RT-PCR reads; one entry per CDR3 protein. This sample yields roughly 500,000 distinct CDR3 sequences, of which 16% are seen a single time; roughly 3% belongs to the top ten. Sequenced material: CD4+ T cells sorted from PBMCs, taken roughly 24 months after vaccination. The source is a man aged 45 to 75 who received an inactivated influenza vaccine.

The CDR3 region has the DNA TGTGCCAGTGTTCCAAGCGGGAGGGCCGTAGATACGCAGTATTTT. Translating it yields CASVPSGRAVDTQYF. The chain is built from TRBV5-6 and TRBJ2-3; 10 bases agree with TRBD2. The CDR3 loop spans 15 amino acids. Germline trimming cut 8 bases from V and 5 bases from J; bases unmatched to any gene: 11. CDR1 and CDR2 from the germline V gene are SGHDT and YYEEEE.

In regard to this clonotype: This may be a read error: a much more frequent sequence differs by one nucleotide. The rearrangement links TRBV4-3 to TRBJ2-1; 7 bases are shared with TRBD1. Trimming cost V 3 bases and J 3 bases; bases outside gene matches: 5. The CDR3 is 15 residues long. CDR1 is LGHNA and CDR2 is YSLEER in the germline V gene. CDR3 protein: CASSHVQGRYNEQFF. CDR3 coding DNA: TGCGCCAGCAGCCACGTACAGGGGCGCTACAATGAGCAGTTCTTC.

The V call is TRBV4-2, the J call TRBJ2-3; the D gene is possibly TRBD2 (6 bases). This CDR3 is 16 amino acids long. The V gene's germline CDR1 is LGHNA and CDR2 YNFKEQ. Trimming stripped 1 base from V and 2 bases from J, with 13 bases between. This chain's CDR3 is CASSQAPRTTTDTQYF. In DNA form, the CDR3 reads TGTGCCAGCAGCCAAGCCCCCAGGACTACCACAGATACGCAGTATTTT.

J is TRBJ1-5 and V is TRBV20-1, with a weak D call TRBD1 (5 bases). This CDR3 comprises 12 residues. With 6 bases removed from V and 3 bases from J, the gap between germline ends came to 9 bases. CDR1 DFQATT and CDR2 SNEGSKA come from the germline V gene (reference sequence). Here the CDR3 reads CSARQINQPQHF. The CDR3, as DNA: TGCAGTGCCCGACAGATCAATCAGCCCCAGCATTTT.

The rearrangement links TRBV12-3 or TRBV12-4 to TRBJ1-2, with D possibly matching TRBD1 (5 bases). The germline V and J ends were trimmed by 6 bases and 4 bases, with 12 bases remaining between them. This CDR3 is built from 13 residues. CDR3 sequence: CASSPDTVYGYTF. CDR3 nucleotide sequence: TGTGCCAGCAGCCCGGACACCGTCTATGGCTACACCTTC.

The V and J genes are TRBV28 and TRBJ2-2, with TRBD1 identical over 8 bases. The J segment lost 4 bases and the V segment lost 9 bases, leaving 4 bases of the junction unmatched. CDR1 is MDHEN, CDR2 SYDVKM, per germline. This CDR3 comprises 13 residues. Written as DNA, the CDR3 is TGTGCCAGTCGGACAGGGAGCACCGGGGAGCTGTTTTTT. Translation: CASRTGSTGELFF.

This clonotype was counted between two and nine times. The genes are TRBV3-1 and TRBJ1-1; a weak D match, TRBD1 (5 bases). Germline V gene lookup returns CDR1 LGHDT and CDR2 YNNKEL (reference sequence). This CDR3 has 12 amino acids. The V and J ends lost 1 base and 7 bases respectively, with 7 bases between them. In DNA form, the CDR3 reads TGTGCCAGCAGCCAAGGGACACTTGAAGCTTTCTTT. Translated, it gives CASSQGTLEAFF.

The chain joins TRBV7-2 to TRBJ2-1; no clear D gene. Germline CDR1 reads SGHTA; CDR2 reads FQGNSA. CDR3 length: 16 amino acids. Trimming took 1 base from V and 5 from J, leaving 15 bases between them. CDR3 sequence: CASSLGFQAANNEQFF. The DNA for the CDR3 is TGTGCCAGCAGCTTAGGTTTCCAGGCGGCTAACAATGAGCAGTTCTTC.

This chain uses TRBV5-1 with TRBJ1-1, with 10 bases that match TRBD1. Trimming at V came to 4 bases and at J to 8 bases, leaving 8 bases not matched to a gene. Germline CDR1 SGHRS, CDR2 YFSETQ. This CDR3 is built from 14 residues. This chain's CDR3 is CASSISGTGAEAFF. The CDR3 DNA sequence: TGCGCCAGCAGCATATCCGGGACAGGGGCAGAAGCTTTCTTT.

The chain couples TRBV7-2 to TRBJ2-3; maybe TRBD1 (5 bases). The CDR3 loop spans 15 amino acids. Between the trimmed V and J ends, which lost 1 base and 1 base, there was a span of 9 bases. Germline V gene lookup returns CDR1 SGHTA and CDR2 FQGNSA. The CDR3 reads CASSLEARGTDTQYF. The CDR3 DNA follows: TGTGCCAGCAGCTTAGAGGCCAGGGGCACAGATACGCAGTATTTT. The full variable domain, with the rest looked up from reference TRBV7-2 and TRBJ2-3, is GAGVSQSPSNKVTEKGKDVELRCDPISGHTALYWYRQSLGQGLEFLIYFQGNSAPDKSGLPSDRFSAERTGGSVSTLTIQRTQQEDSAVYLCASSLEARGTDTQYFGPGTRLTVL.

This clonotype was observed a few times. V and J are TRBV14 and TRBJ2-4; D perhaps matches TRBD2 (5 bases). Looked up from germline, CDR1 is SGHDN and CDR2 is FVKESK. The CDR3 extends over 17 amino acids. The V end lost 0 bases, the J end lost 1 base, and 13 bases lay between the germline ends. The CDR3: CASSQDAGFKAKNIQYF. As DNA, the CDR3 is TGTGCCAGCAGCCAAGATGCGGGCTTCAAGGCCAAAAACATTCAGTACTTC.

This clonotype was seen ten or more times. The V gene is TRBV12-3 or TRBV12-4, the J gene TRBJ2-2; D unresolved. Trimming removed 5 bases at V and 4 bases at J, with 5 bases between. This CDR3 has 12 amino acids. CDR3: CASSASTGELFF. The CDR3 bases are TGTGCCAGCAGTGCCTCCACCGGGGAGCTGTTTTTT.

This rearrangement joins TRBV5-1 to TRBJ1-3; the D gene is possibly TRBD1 (6 bases). The germline gives CDR1 SGHRS, CDR2 YFSETQ. The CDR3 spans 18 residues. The CDR3 loop reads CATTVAFSGQPSGNTIYF. The CDR3, as DNA: TGCGCGACCACTGTCGCGTTTTCGGGACAACCCTCTGGAAACACCATATATTTT.

This clonotype was recorded many times. CDR3 residues: CASSKTNPSGKTDTQYF. The CDR3, as DNA: TGTGCCAGCAGTAAAACCAACCCTAGCGGAAAAACAGATACGCAGTATTTT. The chain has TRBV12-3 or TRBV12-4 and TRBJ2-3, with 7 bases fitting TRBD2. The CDR3 has 17 amino acids. The V and J ends lost 5 bases and 3 bases, in that order; junction bases with no gene match: 14.

This clonotype appeared a few times. This chain connects TRBV3-1 to TRBJ2-2; TRBD2 matches at 9 bases. CDR1 LGHDT and CDR2 YNNKEL come from the germline V gene (reference sequence). The CDR3 contains 14 residues. V trimming: 6 bases; J trimming: 9 bases; junction bases outside the gene matches: 8. DNA of the CDR3: TGTGCCAGCAGAGCCCTAGCGGGGAAAAGGGAGCTGTTTTTT. Translation: CASRALAGKRELFF.

The genes are TRBV10-3 and TRBJ2-2, with 9 bases fitting TRBD2. There are 16 residues in the CDR3. The ends lost 4 bases at V and 3 bases at J; junction bases unmatched: 6. Germline V gene sequence: CDR1 ENHRY, CDR2 SYGVKD. CDR3 bases: TGTGCCATCAGTGGACCTAGCGGGGCTTACACCGGGGAGCTGTTTTTT. It encodes CAISGPSGAYTGELFF.

This clonotype has just a few counts. The chain joins TRBV2 to TRBJ2-7; D is ambiguous. From germline, CDR1 is SNHLY and CDR2 FYNNEI. V was clipped by 3 bases and J by 2 bases, with 11 bases between them. The CDR3 has 14 amino acids. In nucleotides, the CDR3 is TGTGCCAGCAGTGAGCAGATACCGACCTACGAGCAGTACTTC. This codes for CASSEQIPTYEQYF.

This clonotype was seen a handful of times. The chain employs TRBV7-8 and TRBJ2-1, with 16 bases that match TRBD2. V dropped 3 bases and J dropped 6; count of bases not matched to a gene: 2. The CDR3 runs 16 residues. Germline lookup yields CDR1 SGHVS and CDR2 FQNEAQ. The DNA of the CDR3 is TGTGCCAGCAGCTTGGGGACTAGCGGGGGGGCCAATGAGCAGTTCTTC. This gives the protein CASSLGTSGGANEQFF.

This clonotype was seen only a few times. The CDR3 region is CASSADSRNQPQHF. Written as DNA, the CDR3 is TGTGCCAGCTCTGCCGACAGCCGAAATCAGCCCCAGCATTTT. The rearrangement uses TRBV18 and TRBJ1-5, with a weak D call TRBD1 (5 bases). Germline V gene data show CDR1 as KGHSH and CDR2 as LQKENI. V was cut by 6 bases and J by 4 bases, with 13 bases left in between. The CDR3 is made up of 14 amino acids. Full variable domain (missing parts from reference TRBV18 and TRBJ1-5): NAGVMQNPRHLVRRRGQEARLRCSPMKGHSHVYWYRQLPEEGLKFMVYLQKENIIDESGMPKERFSAEFPKEGPSILRIQQVVRGDSAAYFCASSADSRNQPQHFGDGTRLSIL.

This clonotype was observed a few times. V is TRBV5-1 and J is TRBJ2-5; either TRBD1 or TRBD2 may supply D (6 bases each). The CDR3 sequence is 14 residues long. CDR1 and CDR2 (germline): SGHRS, YFSETQ. Trimming left V 1 base short and J 5 bases short, with 12 bases between. CDR3 sequence (DNA): TGCGCCAGCAGCTTGCCGGGGGCGCCGGAGACCCAGTACTTC. Residues: CASSLPGAPETQYF. The full variable domain, with the rest looked up from reference TRBV5-1 and TRBJ2-5, is KAGVTQTPRYLIKTRGQQVTLSCSPISGHRSVSWYQQTPGQGLQFLFEYFSETQRNKGNFPGRFSGRQFSNSRSEMNVSTLELGDSALYLCASSLPGAPETQYFGPGTRLLVL.

The genes are TRBV13 and TRBJ2-3; D possibly corresponds to TRBD1 (6 bases). Germline values: CDR1 PRHDT, CDR2 FYEKMQ (reference sequence). The CDR3 has 16 residues. V was cut by 4 bases and J by 1 base, with 15 bases left in between. The CDR3, as DNA: TGTGCCAGCAGCTCGGCCGGGACACCCCGCACAGATACGCAGTATTTT. This gives the protein CASSSAGTPRTDTQYF.

The V gene is TRBV18, the J gene TRBJ2-3; no clear D gene. Germline V gives CDR1 KGHSH, CDR2 LQKENI. The length of the CDR3 is 12 residues. V lost 6 bases to trimming and J lost 4 bases, with 8 bases between them. The CDR3 sequence is CASSTPSDTQYF. In DNA form, the CDR3 reads TGTGCCAGCTCCACCCCCTCAGATACGCAGTATTTT.

The chain carries TRBV7-9 and TRBJ2-5; D gene uncertain. The CDR3 spans 12 residues. Germline V lookup: CDR1 SEHNR, CDR2 FQNEAQ (reference sequence). The ends were cut back, 9 bases at V and 2 bases at J, with 10 bases in the middle. The CDR3 loop is CASRRSQETQYF. In DNA form, the CDR3 reads TGTGCCAGTAGGCGCAGTCAAGAGACCCAGTACTTC.

Only a few counts were recorded for this clonotype. The chain couples TRBV12-3 or TRBV12-4 to TRBJ2-3; 11 bases fit TRBD2. This CDR3 is built from 15 residues. V shed 7 bases and J 2 bases; nucleotides not matched to a gene: 5. CDR3 coding DNA: TGTGCCAGCAAAGGGACTAGCGGAAACACAGATACGCAGTATTTT. Amino acid sequence: CASKGTSGNTDTQYF.